The 15 T cell receptor beta chains below were found in one sample sequenced in a study of radiation and T cells in renal cell carcinoma. Treatment described: treatment-naive control, cytoreductive nephrectomy. Repertoires were generated with immunoSEQ multiplex PCR, while TCRdb's copy carries only in-frame clones and drops some. The data contain 10,000 to 15,000 clones, about 65% of them singletons. The material sequenced was tumor tissue, taken from a patient whose treatment was nephrectomy without radiotherapy. The receptors were sampled from a woman of 80 years or more with renal cell carcinoma.

This clone was picked up a small number of times. The chain uses TRBV19 and TRBJ2-3; D could derive from TRBD1 or TRBD2 (6 bases each). V lost 7 bases and J lost 1, with 9 bases in between. This CDR3 spans 13 amino acids. Germline-derived CDR1 and CDR2 are LNHDA and SQIVND (reference sequence). In DNA form, the CDR3 reads TGTGCCAGTAATGGGGGGCGCACAGATACGCAGTATTTT. Protein sequence: CASNGGRTDTQYF.

This clone was counted a few times. This chain links TRBV27 with TRBJ1-2; TRBD1 aligns across 7 bases. Germline V gene sequence: CDR1 MNHEY, CDR2 SMNVEV (reference sequence). V dropped 6 bases and J dropped 10; count of bases not matched to a gene: 8. This CDR3 region has 12 residues. The CDR3 DNA is TGTGCCAGCAGGGCAGGGGGGCTTCACTACACCTTC. Its translation is CASRAGGLHYTF.

This clone was picked up a small number of times. The chain recombines TRBV5-1 with TRBJ2-1, with 8 bases identical to TRBD1. This CDR3 is built from 13 residues. Germline lookup yields CDR1 SGHRS and CDR2 YFSETQ. V lost 4 bases, J lost 6 bases, and 3 bases stayed unmatched. The CDR3 nucleotides read TGCGCCAGCAGCCAGGGACAGGTCAATGAGCAGTTCTTC. It translates to CASSQGQVNEQFF.

As regards this clone: Relative to the germline gene, one junction end is altered; a read error may explain this. The J gene is TRBJ2-3, the V gene TRBV6-1; 10 bases are a match to TRBD2. The germline CDR1 and CDR2 sequences are MNHNS and SASEGT. The CDR3 sequence is 15 residues long. As DNA, the CDR3 is TGTGCCAGCAGTGAATGGAGGCTAGCGGGGGATAGGCAGTATTTT. This encodes CASSEWRLAGDRQYF.

CDR3 protein: CASSGSGGATDTQYF. The CDR3 DNA reads as TGTGCCAGTAGTGGTAGCGGGGGGGCGACAGATACGCAGTATTTT. The rearrangement joins TRBV19 to TRBJ2-3, with TRBD2 matching 11 bases. The CDR3 covers 15 residues. Germline lookup yields CDR1 LNHDA and CDR2 SQIVND (reference sequence). After removal of 5 bases from V and 3 bases from J, the junction contained 4 bases not matched to a gene.

The chain joins TRBV27 to TRBJ2-5; D remains ambiguous. From germline, CDR1 is MNHEY and CDR2 SMNVEV (reference sequence). This CDR3 region has 14 residues. V shed 0 bases and J shed 5 bases, with 10 bases lying between them. The CDR3: CASSLSVLAETQYF. The CDR3 DNA follows: TGTGCCAGCAGTTTATCGGTCTTGGCGGAGACCCAGTACTTC.

The J gene is TRBJ2-3, the V gene TRBV11-3; 7 bases are shared with TRBD2. Looked up from germline, CDR1 is SGHNT and CDR2 is YENEEA. V was pared by 4 bases and J by 0 bases, with 7 bases of the junction left unmatched. There are 16 residues in the CDR3. The CDR3 loop reads CASSSGLGISTDTQYF. CDR3 bases: TGTGCCAGCAGCTCTGGACTAGGGATAAGCACAGATACGCAGTATTTT.

The chain is built from TRBV6-5 and TRBJ2-5; 7 bases map to TRBD1. Trimming cost V 5 bases and J 1 base; bases outside gene matches: 7. This CDR3 comprises 15 residues. CDR1 and CDR2 from the germline V gene are MNHEY and SVGAGI. CDR3 sequence reads: CASSIQGHGQETQYF. The CDR3 nucleotides are TGTGCCAGCAGTATACAGGGGCACGGCCAAGAGACCCAGTACTTC.

The chain joins TRBV6-4 to TRBJ1-5; no clear D. CDR1 is MRHNA, CDR2 SNTAGT, per germline. Trimming removed 3 bases from V and 6 bases from J, with 9 bases in between. The CDR3 has 13 residues. CDR3 residues: CASSEVYGQPQHF. DNA of the CDR3: TGTGCCAGCAGTGAAGTTTACGGTCAGCCCCAGCATTTT.

The genes are TRBV10-3 and TRBJ1-1, with 10 bases that match TRBD1. V shed 4 bases, J shed 4 bases, and the junction held 0 bases outside the gene matches. This CDR3 comprises 13 residues. CDR1 is ENHRY and CDR2 is SYGVKD in the germline V gene. Here the CDR3 reads CAISGTGGTEAFF. CDR3 DNA sequence: TGTGCCATCAGTGGGACAGGGGGCACTGAAGCTTTCTTT.

V is TRBV27 and J is TRBJ2-6; a weak D match, TRBD2 (6 bases). V was cut by 6 bases and J by 2 bases, with 20 bases left in between. Germline V gives CDR1 MNHEY, CDR2 SMNVEV (reference sequence). The CDR3 is made up of 18 amino acids. The CDR3 DNA sequence: TGTGCCAGCAGCTATCGGACGGGGGACGACCCTGGGGCCAACGTCCTGACTTTC. It translates to CASSYRTGDDPGANVLTF.

This clone was recorded a few times. The rearrangement joins TRBV6-6 to TRBJ2-7; 9 bases are a match to TRBD1. Germline values: CDR1 MNHNY, CDR2 SVGAGI (reference sequence). Trimming at V came to 10 bases and at J to 1 base, leaving 14 bases not matched to a gene. The CDR3 runs to 16 residues. CDR3: CAIRTPPGQGSYEQYF. The CDR3 DNA is TGTGCCATCCGTACCCCACCGGGACAGGGTTCCTACGAGCAGTACTTC.

This clone was recorded once. The chain has TRBV6-1 and TRBJ1-6; 8 bases agree with TRBD1. The CDR3 totals 15 residues. Unmatched junction bases numbered 5, after V lost 1 base and J lost 9 bases. Germline CDR1 and CDR2: MNHNS and SASEGT. In DNA form, the CDR3 reads TGTGCCAGCAGTGAAGAGGGGACAGGTCGTTCACCCCTCCACTTT. Translated, it gives CASSEEGTGRSPLHF.

This clone showed up just a few times. The V and J genes are TRBV5-1 and TRBJ2-7, with TRBD1 identical over 11 bases. Looked up from germline, CDR1 is SGHRS and CDR2 is YFSETQ. V lost 0 bases to trimming and J lost 2 bases; unmatched junction nucleotides: 7. CDR3 size: 17 residues. The CDR3 region is CASSLGLGTGGTYEQYF. In nucleotides, the CDR3 is TGCGCCAGCAGCTTGGGGTTGGGGACAGGGGGTACCTACGAGCAGTACTTC.

This clone is labeled as medium-sized. The V call is TRBV19, the J call TRBJ2-7; D is perhaps TRBD2 (5 bases). The CDR3 length is 14 residues. Trimming took 5 bases from V and 4 from J, leaving 15 bases between them. Looked up from germline, CDR1 is LNHDA and CDR2 is SQIVND (reference sequence). The CDR3 is CASSPTDLWYEQYV. DNA of the CDR3: TGTGCCAGTAGTCCCACGGACTTGTGGTACGAGCAGTACGTC.